This T cell receptor (beta chain) was recorded in a study of control samples from healthy donors and cancer patients. V lost 0 bases and J lost 8, with 10 bases in between. The CDR3 is made up of 14 amino acids. Germline CDR1 reads ENHRY; CDR2 reads SYGVKD. The protocol was immunoSEQ multiplex PCR, while the TCRdb copy is restricted to in-frame clones and leaves out a portion. The profile shows roughly 120,000 clones, roughly 95% of them singletons. The sequence was collected from a man under 40 in good health. The sequenced sample consisted of blood. The genes are TRBV10-3 and TRBJ1-4, with a possible D match to TRBD1 (5 bases). CDR3 coding DNA: TGTGCCATCAGTGAGTCAGGGGCTTCGGAAAAACTGTTTTTT. The encoded protein is CAISESGASEKLFF.